Below, 7 T cell receptor beta chains from the same sample are listed, as sequenced in a study of Graves' ophthalmopathy and Graves' hyperthyroidism. Amplified material comprised TCR beta CDR3 regions derived from RNA transcripts. In the first round, RT-PCR was carried out with HTBI primers, and a multiplex PCR formed the second round. Via MiXCR, TCRdb re-called the multiplex PCR reads, giving one row per CDR3 protein. The sample consists of some 370,000 distinct CDR3 sequences, 17% of them appearing once. The sample taken for sequencing was peripheral blood. All receptors come from an adult woman with stable Graves' hyperthyroidism.

This clonotype was recorded at least ten times. The V and J genes are TRBV7-9 and TRBJ2-5; D unclear. V was pared by 7 bases and J by 1 base, with 13 bases between. The CDR3 runs 14 residues. Germline loops: CDR1 SEHNR, CDR2 FQNEAQ (reference sequence). CDR3 nucleotides: TGTGCCAGCACCCCCCTCGGGTCCCAAGAGACCCAGTACTTC. Translation gives CASTPLGSQETQYF.

This clonotype has at least ten counts. The chain employs TRBV20-1 and TRBJ2-7; 9 positions match TRBD1. The V segment lost 6 bases and the J segment 4 bases; nucleotides outside the gene matches: 7. The germline gives CDR1 DFQATT, CDR2 SNEGSKA (reference sequence). CDR3 size: 13 residues. The CDR3 loop is CSAPGQGQYEQYF. The CDR3, as DNA: TGCAGTGCCCCGGGACAGGGCCAATACGAGCAGTACTTC.

At least ten counts were recorded for this clonotype. This rearrangement joins TRBV24-1 to TRBJ1-2; 7 bases match TRBD1. Losses at the gene ends were 4 bases for V and 8 bases for J; bases not matched to a gene: 6. CDR3 length: 13 residues. CDR1 and CDR2 (germline): KGHDR, SFDVKD. The chain's CDR3 is CATSDLDRDGYTF. CDR3 sequence (DNA): TGTGCCACCAGTGACCTCGACAGGGACGGCTACACCTTC.

V is TRBV6-5 and J is TRBJ2-7, with D possibly being TRBD2 (6 bases). CDR1 MNHEY and CDR2 SVGAGI come from the germline V gene. There are 15 residues in the CDR3. V gave up 4 bases and J gave up 3 bases, with 16 bases separating them. CDR3 residues: CASSSSPGGGYEQYF. The CDR3 DNA reads TGTGCCAGCAGTTCTTCCCCCGGGGGAGGCTACGAGCAGTACTTC.

There are many counts of this clonotype. V is TRBV20-1 and J is TRBJ1-1, with TRBD1 matching 10 bases. J was trimmed by 5 bases and V by 6 bases; bases with no gene match: 18. CDR1 is DFQATT and CDR2 is SNEGSKA in the germline V gene (reference sequence). CDR3 length equals 17 residues. CDR3 nucleotide sequence: TGCAGTGCGCCGAGCCAGACAGGGGGCTCTTCGAGGACTGAAGCTTTCTTT. Translating it yields CSAPSQTGGSSRTEAFF.

At least ten counts were recorded for this clonotype. V and J are TRBV19 and TRBJ2-6; either TRBD1 or TRBD2 may supply D (5 bases each). The CDR3 consists of 17 residues. Per the germline V gene, CDR1 is LNHDA and CDR2 is SQIVND (reference sequence). V was clipped by 6 bases and J by 0 bases, with 15 bases between them. The CDR3: CASSTVMGPSGANVLTF. CDR3 DNA sequence: TGTGCCAGTAGCACCGTGATGGGACCCTCTGGGGCCAACGTCCTGACTTTC.

In its sample, this clonotype was seen many times. The rearrangement uses TRBV9 and TRBJ1-1, with D possibly TRBD1 on 5 matching bases. V shed 5 bases and J shed 4 bases, with 15 bases lying between them. Germline CDR1 SGDLS, CDR2 YYNGEE. This CDR3 has 14 amino acids. The CDR3 protein is CASSRDVKITEAFF. In DNA, the CDR3 is TGTGCCAGCAGTAGGGACGTAAAGATCACTGAAGCTTTCTTT.